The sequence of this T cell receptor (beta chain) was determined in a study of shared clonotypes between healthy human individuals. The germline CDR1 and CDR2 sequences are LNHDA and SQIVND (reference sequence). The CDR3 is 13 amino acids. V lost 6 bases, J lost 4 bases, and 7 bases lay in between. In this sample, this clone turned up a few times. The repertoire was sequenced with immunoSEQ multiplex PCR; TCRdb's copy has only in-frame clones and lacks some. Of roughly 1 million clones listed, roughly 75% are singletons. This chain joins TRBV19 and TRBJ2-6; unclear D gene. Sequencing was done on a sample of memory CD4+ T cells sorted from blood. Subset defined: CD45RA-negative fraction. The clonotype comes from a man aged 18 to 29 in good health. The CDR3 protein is CASRNSGANVLTF. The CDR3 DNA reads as TGTGCCAGTAGGAACTCCGGGGCCAACGTCCTGACTTTC.